This T cell receptor (beta chain) was captured by sequencing in a study of blood T cells in healthy people across ages. In this sample, this clonotype turned up a few times. Then a second PCR, running about 6 to 12 cycles, was carried out with a sample-barcoded 5' primer and a J-beta primer mix. TCRdb re-called the 5' RACE reads through MiXCR, storing one row per CDR3 protein. Of more than 650,000 distinct CDR3 sequences listed, roughly 25% are singletons. The germline V gene encodes CDR1 MGHRA and CDR2 YSYEKL. The CDR3 consists of 15 residues. The data were also submitted as part of a second study, on T cells of mothers and their children. That study reports: Related mother-child pairs shared marginally more repertoire than unrelated pairs, though not significantly.

What was sequenced was blood. J is TRBJ2-5 and V is TRBV4-1, with TRBD2 as a possible D gene (5 bases). TRBJ2-7 matches the DNA end more closely, so the J call is doubtful. The clonotype comes from a boy between 10 and 17 years old in good health. Here the CDR3 reads CASSPLPRGFDEQYF. The CDR3, as DNA: TGCGCCAGCAGCCCCCTACCCCGGGGTTTCGACGAGCAGTACTTC.